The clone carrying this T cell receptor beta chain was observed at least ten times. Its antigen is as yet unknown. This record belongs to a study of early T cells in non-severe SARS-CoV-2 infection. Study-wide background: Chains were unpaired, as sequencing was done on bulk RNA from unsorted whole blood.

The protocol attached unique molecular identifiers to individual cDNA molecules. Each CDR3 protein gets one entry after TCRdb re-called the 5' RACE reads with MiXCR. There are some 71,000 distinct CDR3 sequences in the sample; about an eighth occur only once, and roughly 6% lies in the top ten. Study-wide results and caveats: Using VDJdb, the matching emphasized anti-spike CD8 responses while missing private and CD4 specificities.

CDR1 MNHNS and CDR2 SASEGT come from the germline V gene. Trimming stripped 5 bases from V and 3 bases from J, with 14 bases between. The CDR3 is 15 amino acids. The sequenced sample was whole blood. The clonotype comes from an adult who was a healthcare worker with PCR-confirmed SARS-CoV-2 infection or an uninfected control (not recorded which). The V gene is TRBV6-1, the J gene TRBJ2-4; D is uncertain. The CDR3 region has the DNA TGTGCCAGCAGTAATCCCCTCGGCGGCAAAAACATTCAGTACTTC. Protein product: CASSNPLGGKNIQYF.